The clone carrying this TCR beta chain was counted a few times. Antigen: not known. The sample has other DNA sequences that encode this CDR3 too. The record originates from a study of cytomegalovirus exposure and HLA in healthy donors. PCR was performed using 60 Vbeta and 13 Jbeta primers. The table came from immunoSEQ multiplex PCR; TCRdb's copy has only in-frame clones and leaves some out. The sample lists about 100,000 clones, around three quarters seen once, with roughly 8% in the top ten. The germline gives CDR1 LNHDA, CDR2 SQIVND (reference sequence). The CDR3 runs to 14 residues. J lost 5 bases, V lost 5 bases, and 4 bases had no gene match. Study-wide results and caveats: HLA restriction was apparent for most CMV-associated TCR beta chains in a later analysis.

The receptor comes from a man aged 25 to 40 in good health and CMV-seronegative. The sequencing sample was made of PBMCs. The chain is built from TRBV19 and TRBJ1-5; the match to TRBD1 covers 9 bases. The CDR3 bases are TGTGCCAGTAGTGTAACAGGGGGCGATCAGCCCCAGCATTTT. Translated: CASSVTGGDQPQHF.